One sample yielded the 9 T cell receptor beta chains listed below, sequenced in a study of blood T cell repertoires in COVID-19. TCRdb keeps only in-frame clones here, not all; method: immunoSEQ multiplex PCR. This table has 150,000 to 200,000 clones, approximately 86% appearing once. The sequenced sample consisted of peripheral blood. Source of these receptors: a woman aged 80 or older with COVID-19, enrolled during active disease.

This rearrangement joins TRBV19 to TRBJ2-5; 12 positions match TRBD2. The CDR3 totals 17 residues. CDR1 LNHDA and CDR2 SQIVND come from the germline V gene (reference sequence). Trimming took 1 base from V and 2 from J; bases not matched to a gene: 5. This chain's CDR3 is CASSIGGGTSGQETQYF. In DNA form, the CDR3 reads TGTGCCAGTAGTATAGGAGGGGGGACTAGCGGGCAAGAGACCCAGTACTTC.

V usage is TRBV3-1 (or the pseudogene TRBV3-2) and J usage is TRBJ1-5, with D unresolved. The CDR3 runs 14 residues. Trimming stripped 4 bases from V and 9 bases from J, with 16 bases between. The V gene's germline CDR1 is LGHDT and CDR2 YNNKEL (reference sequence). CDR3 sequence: CASSPSNGGTPQHF. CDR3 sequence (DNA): TGTGCCAGCAGCCCCTCAAACGGAGGTACGCCCCAGCATTTT.

The CDR3 bases are TGTGCCAGCAGCTTAGCTAAGGGACAGGCCAGCACAGATACGCAGTATTTT. Encoded protein: CASSLAKGQASTDTQYF. V gene TRBV7-2 combines with J gene TRBJ2-3, with TRBD1 matching 8 bases. This CDR3 region has 17 residues. V lost 0 bases to trimming and J lost 0 bases; unmatched junction nucleotides: 5. CDR1 and CDR2 from the germline V gene are SGHTA and FQGNSA.

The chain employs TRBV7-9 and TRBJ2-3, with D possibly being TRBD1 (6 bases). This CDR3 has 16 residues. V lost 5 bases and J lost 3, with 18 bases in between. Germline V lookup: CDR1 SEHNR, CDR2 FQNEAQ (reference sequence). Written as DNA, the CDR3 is TGTGCCAGCAGCCCTCGAGGTCAGGGGTTGACAGATACGCAGTATTTT. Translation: CASSPRGQGLTDTQYF.

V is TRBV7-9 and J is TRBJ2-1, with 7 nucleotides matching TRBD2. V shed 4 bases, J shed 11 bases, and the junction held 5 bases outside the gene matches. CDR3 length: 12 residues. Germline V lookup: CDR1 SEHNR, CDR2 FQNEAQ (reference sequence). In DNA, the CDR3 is TGTGCCAGCAGCTCGGGAGGTCCAAAGCAGTTCTTC. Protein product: CASSSGGPKQFF.

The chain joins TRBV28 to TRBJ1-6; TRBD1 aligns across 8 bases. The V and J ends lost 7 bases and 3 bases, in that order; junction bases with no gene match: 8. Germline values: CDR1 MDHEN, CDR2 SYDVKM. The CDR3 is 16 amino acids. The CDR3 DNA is TGTGCCAGCATCCCAGGGGGCGCGGTCTATAATTCACCCCTCCACTTT. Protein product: CASIPGGAVYNSPLHF.

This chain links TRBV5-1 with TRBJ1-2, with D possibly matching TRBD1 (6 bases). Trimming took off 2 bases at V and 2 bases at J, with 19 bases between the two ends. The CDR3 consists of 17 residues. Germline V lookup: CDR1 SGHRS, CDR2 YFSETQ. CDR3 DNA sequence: TGCGCCAGCAGCTTTGGGGATACGGGGGGCGCGAACTATGGCTACACCTTC. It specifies CASSFGDTGGANYGYTF.

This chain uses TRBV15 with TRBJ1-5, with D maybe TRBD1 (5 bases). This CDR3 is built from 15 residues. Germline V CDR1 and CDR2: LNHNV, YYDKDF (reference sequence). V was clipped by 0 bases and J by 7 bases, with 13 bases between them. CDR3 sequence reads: CATSRDLGGRQPQHF. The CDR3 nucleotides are TGTGCCACCAGCAGAGATCTGGGGGGACGCCAGCCCCAGCATTTT.

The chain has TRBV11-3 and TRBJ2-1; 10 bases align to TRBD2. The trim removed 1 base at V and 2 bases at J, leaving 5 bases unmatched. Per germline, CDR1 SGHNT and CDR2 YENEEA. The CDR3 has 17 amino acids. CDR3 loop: CASSLVLAGGPYNEQFF. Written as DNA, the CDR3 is TGTGCCAGCAGCTTAGTGTTAGCGGGAGGCCCCTACAATGAGCAGTTCTTC.